This passage covers 19 T cell receptor beta chains from one sample sequenced in a study of identical twins. Each CDR3 protein is one row after TCRdb ran MiXCR on the 5' RACE reads. The data hold 1.5 million to 2 million distinct CDR3 sequences, with about 31% observed a single time. Sequencing used cord blood. All receptors come from a newborn girl in good health.

V usage is TRBV27 and J usage is TRBJ1-2; D may be TRBD1 (6 bases). The CDR3 is 14 amino acids. V gave up 2 bases and J gave up 3 bases, with 10 bases separating them. Germline values: CDR1 MNHEY, CDR2 SMNVEV (reference sequence). The CDR3 here is CASSLRGVDYGYTF. The CDR3 DNA is TGTGCCAGCAGTTTAAGGGGGGTGGACTATGGCTACACCTTC.

The rearrangement uses TRBV4-2 and TRBJ2-1, with 9 nucleotides matching TRBD1. Germline loops: CDR1 LGHNA, CDR2 YNFKEQ. Germline trimming cut 0 bases from V and 2 bases from J; bases unmatched to any gene: 2. The CDR3 is 16 amino acids. As DNA, the CDR3 is TGTGCCAGCAGCCAAGACCGGGACAGGGCCTACAATGAGCAGTTCTTC. Protein product: CASSQDRDRAYNEQFF.

This chain joins TRBV29-1 and TRBJ1-1; D possibly corresponds to TRBD1 (5 bases). The CDR3 runs to 13 residues. In germline, CDR1 is SQVTM, CDR2 ANQGSEA. The V and J ends lost 5 bases and 5 bases respectively, with 15 bases between them. CDR3 nucleotide sequence: TGCAGCGTTAACCGGGGGGAACGTACTGAAGCTTTCTTT. Residues: CSVNRGERTEAFF. Variable domain in full (rest from reference TRBV29-1 and TRBJ1-1): SAVISQKPSRDICQRGTSLTIQCQVDSQVTMMFWYRQQPGQSLTLIATANQGSEATYESGFVIDKFPISRPNLTFSTLTVSNMSPEDSSIYLCSVNRGERTEAFFGQGTRLTVV.

This clonotype was counted a few times. This chain joins TRBV14 and TRBJ2-4; no reliable D call. V dropped 0 bases and J dropped 8 bases, with 11 bases sitting between them. The CDR3 is 14 residues long. From germline, CDR1 is SGHDN and CDR2 FVKESK. CDR3 sequence reads: CASSQDYGRDIQYF. In DNA, the CDR3 is TGTGCCAGCAGCCAAGACTATGGTAGGGACATTCAGTACTTC.

The chain uses TRBV6-6 and TRBJ2-2, with D possibly TRBD1 on 5 matching bases. CDR3 length equals 13 residues. Per germline, CDR1 MNHNY and CDR2 SVGAGI (reference sequence). V was cut by 5 bases and J by 4 bases, with 8 bases left in between. CDR3 coding DNA: TGTGCCAGCAGTGGCAGGGTCACCGGGGAGCTGTTTTTT. Amino acid sequence: CASSGRVTGELFF.

This sequence joins TRBV7-9 and TRBJ2-5, with 8 bases that match TRBD2. The germline V gene encodes CDR1 SEHNR and CDR2 FQNEAQ (reference sequence). The CDR3 contains 17 residues. V lost 0 bases to trimming and J lost 1 base; unmatched junction nucleotides: 7. The CDR3 sequence: CASSLANRGGAQETQYF. As DNA, the CDR3 is TGTGCCAGCAGCTTAGCGAACCGGGGGGGGGCCCAAGAGACCCAGTACTTC.

This clonotype was seen ten or more times. The rearrangement joins TRBV20-1 to TRBJ2-7; a weak D match, TRBD1 (5 bases). Trimming removed 5 bases at V and 3 bases at J, with 11 bases between. The V gene's germline CDR1 is DFQATT and CDR2 SNEGSKA (reference sequence). The CDR3 contains 12 residues. CDR3 bases: TGCAGTGCTGGGCGGCAGGGCTACGAGCAGTACTTC. Its protein is CSAGRQGYEQYF.

The J gene is TRBJ2-3, the V gene TRBV3-1; D call uncertain. Germline CDR1 is LGHDT and CDR2 is YNNKEL (reference sequence). This CDR3 spans 13 amino acids. Trimming left V 3 bases short and J 6 bases short, with 10 bases between. The CDR3 sequence is CASSHLTRDTQYF. The CDR3 DNA reads as TGTGCCAGCAGCCACCTGACCCGGGATACGCAGTATTTT.

A few counts support this clonotype. This chain links TRBV5-6 with TRBJ2-3; maybe TRBD2 (5 bases). Looked up from germline, CDR1 is SGHDT and CDR2 is YYEEEE. The CDR3 sequence is 17 residues long. The ends were cut back, 0 bases at V and 4 bases at J, with 18 bases in the middle. The CDR3 sequence is CASSLARRPRWADTQYF. As DNA, the CDR3 is TGTGCCAGCAGCTTGGCTCGGAGGCCCCGCTGGGCAGATACGCAGTATTTT.

Regarding this clonotype: Since a much larger clone is just one base distant, this may be a read error. The rearrangement uses TRBV9 and TRBJ2-1; 9 nucleotides line up with TRBD2. This CDR3 spans 16 amino acids. V shed 2 bases and J 0 bases; nucleotides not matched to a gene: 3. Germline V gene sequence: CDR1 SGDLS, CDR2 YYNGEE. The CDR3 reads CASSVLSGSSYNEQFF. In DNA form, the CDR3 reads TGTGCCAGCAGCGTCCTTAGCGGGAGCTCCTACAATGAGCAGTTCTTC. Complete variable domain (other parts from reference TRBV9 and TRBJ2-1): DSGVTQTPKHLITATGQRVTLRCSPRSGDLSVYWYQQSLDQGLQFLIQYYNGEERAKGNILERFSAQQFPDLHSELNLSSLELGDSALYFCASSVLSGSSYNEQFFGPGTRLTVL.

DNA for the CDR3: TGTGCCTGGAGTGTACGGCTGAACACTGAAGCTTTCTTT. Translation: CAWSVRLNTEAFF. V is TRBV30 and J is TRBJ1-1; D uncertain. Germline loops: CDR1 GTSNPN, CDR2 SVGIG (reference sequence). There are 13 residues in the CDR3. Trimming took 0 bases from V and 0 from J, leaving 5 bases between them.

Concerning this clonotype: This may arise from a read error, as a much more abundant clone is one base away. This sequence joins TRBV12-3 or TRBV12-4 and TRBJ1-2; D is unclear. This CDR3 has 11 residues. DNA of the CDR3: TGTGCCAGCAGTTTAGCTGCAGGCTGCACCTTC. Residues: CASSLAAGCTF.

This chain uses TRBV6-6 with TRBJ2-3; the match to TRBD2 covers 7 bases. From germline, CDR1 is MNHNY and CDR2 SVGAGI (reference sequence). With V trimmed by 7 bases and J by 6 bases, 10 bases remained unmatched. The CDR3 consists of 14 residues. This CDR3 is CASTGTTGGDTQYF. The CDR3 DNA reads TGTGCCAGCACCGGGACTACCGGAGGGGATACGCAGTATTTT.

The chain has TRBV12-3 or TRBV12-4 and TRBJ2-5, with D tentatively TRBD1 or TRBD2 (5 bases each). Trimming stripped 7 bases from V and 5 bases from J, with 14 bases between. The CDR3 spans 13 residues. As DNA, the CDR3 is TGTGCCAGCACCGGCCCCGGGGCGGAGACCCAGTACTTC. Protein sequence: CASTGPGAETQYF.

This clonotype was detected many times. The chain couples TRBV4-1 to TRBJ2-7; D is ambiguous. V was shortened by 1 base and J by 0 bases, with 7 bases between the two germline ends. Germline V CDR1 and CDR2: MGHRA, YSYEKL. This CDR3 is built from 14 residues. The CDR3: CASSQVTNSYEQYF. The DNA of the CDR3 is TGCGCCAGCAGCCAAGTGACAAACTCCTACGAGCAGTACTTC.

In the case of this clonotype: A read error may produce the germline difference seen at one junction end. J is TRBJ2-3 and V is TRBV12-3 or TRBV12-4; D gene ambiguous. This CDR3 contains 12 residues. The CDR3 DNA follows: TGTGCCAGCAGTCCATCCGCAGATGCGCAGTATTTT. It codes for CASSPSADAQYF.

This clonotype was seen more than once but under ten times. The J gene is TRBJ2-3, the V gene TRBV20-1, with TRBD2 identical over 11 bases. CDR3 length: 16 residues. Germline V gene lookup returns CDR1 DFQATT and CDR2 SNEGSKA (reference sequence). Losses at the gene ends were 3 bases for V and 3 bases for J; bases not matched to a gene: 8. CDR3 protein: CSASPTSGSGTDTQYF. The DNA of the CDR3 is TGCAGTGCTAGCCCCACTAGCGGGAGCGGGACAGATACGCAGTATTTT.

This clonotype has a handful of counts. The chain combines TRBV15 with TRBJ2-7; D gene uncertain. Germline V CDR1 and CDR2: LNHNV, YYDKDF (reference sequence). The CDR3 sequence is 15 residues long. V was pared by 0 bases and J by 10 bases, with 19 bases between. In nucleotides, the CDR3 is TGTGCCACCAGCAGAGATAGAATAGCCGCAGAGACTCAGTACTTC. It is translated as CATSRDRIAAETQYF.

Only a few counts were recorded for this clonotype. The chain carries TRBV6-1 and TRBJ2-3; TRBD2 is a possible D gene (6 bases). The germline gives CDR1 MNHNS, CDR2 SASEGT. The CDR3 is 16 residues long. Trimming took off 2 bases at V and 1 base at J, with 13 bases between the two ends. This CDR3 is CASSEIGKRGTDTQYF. The CDR3 DNA sequence: TGTGCCAGCAGTGAAATTGGAAAGCGGGGCACAGATACGCAGTATTTT.